These 30 T cell receptor beta chains share one sample of origin, sequenced in a study of CD8+CD57+ T cells in acquired aplastic anemia. TCR beta VDJ and CDR3 profiles were obtained from a genomic DNA template. A single record per CDR3 protein comes from TCRdb applying MiXCR to the reads. The repertoire includes roughly 86,000 distinct CDR3 sequences, more than 40% of them detected once, and about 68% sits in the top ten. The specimen was sorted CD4+, CD8+, or CD8+CD57+ T cells (not recorded which) from PBMCs. These receptors all come from a human donor in good health, serving as a control.

This clonotype was observed at least ten times. The chain uses TRBV2 and TRBJ2-6; TRBD1 agrees at 8 bases. V was pared by 6 bases and J by 6 bases, with 7 bases of the junction left unmatched. CDR1 and CDR2 (germline): SNHLY, FYNNEI. The CDR3 extends over 15 amino acids. CDR3 amino acids: CASSSGQGKANVLTF. In DNA, the CDR3 is TGTGCCAGCAGCTCCGGACAGGGAAAGGCCAACGTCCTGACTTTC.

The V gene is TRBV27, the J gene TRBJ2-3; TRBD2 might be the D (7 bases). CDR3 length: 16 residues. Trimming took off 8 bases at V and 1 base at J, with 19 bases between the two ends. CDR1 is MNHEY and CDR2 is SMNVEV in the germline V gene (reference sequence). The CDR3 sequence: CASSKGGGVGTDTQYF. The CDR3 DNA sequence: TGTGCCAGCTCAAAAGGGGGGGGTGTAGGCACAGATACGCAGTATTTT.

This clonotype was recorded many times. V usage is TRBV29-1 and J usage is TRBJ2-5; the match to TRBD1 covers 7 bases. With 7 bases clipped from V and 4 bases from J, the junction kept 18 bases outside the gene matches. The CDR3 totals 16 residues. Germline values: CDR1 SQVTM, CDR2 ANQGSEA. This CDR3 reads CSAQASGDSLRETQYF. The CDR3 DNA is TGCAGCGCCCAAGCGTCCGGGGACAGCTTAAGAGAGACCCAGTACTTC.

Of note for this clonotype: This may stem from a read error, because a much larger clone lies one nucleotide away. The final CDR3 position lacks the conserved phenylalanine or tryptophan, pointing to a likely read error. This sequence joins TRBV7-2 and TRBJ1-2, with D possibly TRBD1 on 5 matching bases. Germline V gene data show CDR1 as SGHTA and CDR2 as FQGNSA. The CDR3 has 12 amino acids. CDR3 sequence reads: CASSQGPNGYTL. DNA of the CDR3: TGCGCCAGCAGCCAGGGTCCCAATGGCTACACCCTC.

V usage is TRBV20-1 and J usage is TRBJ2-7, with D maybe TRBD1 (6 bases). CDR1 DFQATT and CDR2 SNEGSKA come from the germline V gene (reference sequence). Between the trimmed V and J ends, which lost 0 bases and 2 bases, there was a span of 14 bases. The CDR3 covers 15 residues. CDR3 bases: TGCAGTGCTAGAGACGGACAGCGGATGACCTACGAGCAGTACTTC. Amino acid sequence: CSARDGQRMTYEQYF.

This chain uses TRBV25-1 with TRBJ2-3; the match to TRBD1 covers 8 bases. The trim removed 4 bases at V and 3 bases at J, leaving 15 bases unmatched. Per germline, CDR1 MGHDK and CDR2 SYGVNS. The CDR3 consists of 18 residues. The CDR3 DNA follows: TGTGCCAGCAGTGCTAGAGGAGGCCAGGGGGCCGTGACAGATACGCAGTATTTT. It yields the protein CASSARGGQGAVTDTQYF.

This clonotype was counted at least ten times. V and J are TRBV27 and TRBJ1-6; no reliable D call. Germline V gene lookup returns CDR1 MNHEY and CDR2 SMNVEV (reference sequence). Trimming took off 4 bases at V and 6 bases at J, with 16 bases between the two ends. This CDR3 has 16 residues. The CDR3 here is CASSSEGVLANSPLHF. For the CDR3, the DNA is TGTGCCAGCAGTTCCGAAGGTGTCCTCGCTAATTCACCCCTCCACTTT.

The rearrangement joins TRBV11-2 to TRBJ1-6; 7 nucleotides align to TRBD1. This CDR3 has 16 residues. The V segment lost 3 bases and the J segment 6 bases; nucleotides outside the gene matches: 8. CDR1 and CDR2 from the germline V gene are SGHAT and FQNNGV. As DNA, the CDR3 is TGTGCCAGCAGCTTGGGACAGACCATCCGTAATTCACCCCTCCACTTT. This translates into CASSLGQTIRNSPLHF.

There are many counts of this clonotype. This chain uses TRBV7-9 with TRBJ1-2; 7 bases are a match to TRBD1. The CDR3 totals 14 residues. V lost 4 bases, J lost 7 bases, and 9 bases stayed unmatched. The germline V gene has CDR1 SEHNR and CDR2 FQNEAQ (reference sequence). The CDR3 protein is CASSSVGQASGYTF. CDR3 bases: TGTGCCAGCAGCTCAGTAGGACAGGCTAGTGGCTACACCTTC.

This clonotype has only a few counts. The chain employs TRBV30 and TRBJ2-7; 9 bases fit TRBD2. Germline assignment: CDR1 GTSNPN and CDR2 SVGIG (reference sequence). The CDR3 loop spans 15 amino acids. J lost 0 bases, V lost 4 bases, and 7 bases had no gene match. The CDR3 region is CAWMGGAGGSYEQYF. The CDR3 DNA is TGTGCCTGGATGGGGGGAGCGGGAGGCTCCTACGAGCAGTACTTC.

The V and J genes are TRBV7-2 and TRBJ2-7; TRBD2 agrees at 9 bases. Germline V gene data show CDR1 as SGHTA and CDR2 as FQGNSA. Trimming took 5 bases from V and 3 from J; bases not matched to a gene: 5. This CDR3 is built from 14 residues. CDR3 sequence: CASSVTSGYYEQYF. DNA for the CDR3: TGTGCCAGCAGCGTGACTAGCGGATACTACGAGCAGTACTTC.

In this sample, this clonotype turned up many times. In nucleotides, the CDR3 is TGTGCCAGCACCAAAGGTGGGCCTACCACCTACAATGAGCAGTTCTTC. Residues: CASTKGGPTTYNEQFF. The rearrangement uses TRBV7-8 and TRBJ2-1; D call uncertain. The germline V and J ends were trimmed by 7 bases and 2 bases, with 18 bases remaining between them. Germline CDR1 reads SGHVS; CDR2 reads FQNEAQ. The CDR3 is 16 amino acids. The whole variable domain, filled in from reference TRBV7-8 and TRBJ2-1, reads GAGVSQSPRYKVAKRGQDVALRCDPISGHVSLFWYQQALGQGPEFLTYFQNEAQLDKSGLPSDRFFAERPEGSVSTLKIQRTQQEDSAVYLCASTKGGPTTYNEQFFGPGTRLTVL.

There are a few counts of this clonotype. This may stem from a read error, because a much larger clone lies one nucleotide away. The DNA of the CDR3 is TGTGCCAGCAGCCTAGGACTAGCGGGAGGGCTTGAGCAGTACTTC. Protein product: CASSLGLAGGLEQYF. This sequence joins TRBV25-1 and TRBJ2-7, with 15 bases matching TRBD2. Germline V CDR1 and CDR2: MGHDK, SYGVNS. The V gene end was trimmed by 6 bases and the J gene end by 7 bases; junction bases not matched to a gene: 7. The CDR3 runs to 15 residues.

V usage is TRBV5-6 and J usage is TRBJ1-2; D not certain. The CDR3 has 13 residues. From germline, CDR1 is SGHDT and CDR2 YYEEEE. V dropped 1 base and J dropped 1 base, with 5 bases sitting between them. DNA for the CDR3: TGTGCCAGCAGCTTGTGGAATAACTATGGCTACACCTTC. Protein sequence: CASSLWNNYGYTF.

This clonotype was found many times. The chain is built from TRBV9 and TRBJ2-3; 9 nucleotides align to TRBD1. The CDR3 has 16 residues. The ends lost 0 bases at V and 4 bases at J; junction bases unmatched: 6. CDR1 SGDLS and CDR2 YYNGEE come from the germline V gene. CDR3 residues: CASSVEGDRVSDTQYF. The CDR3 bases are TGTGCCAGCAGCGTAGAGGGGGACAGGGTTTCAGATACGCAGTATTTT.

Concerning this clonotype itself: A much larger clone lies a single base off, so this may be a read error. This chain connects TRBV10-3 to TRBJ1-2; D is perhaps TRBD1 (5 bases). CDR1 is ENHRY, CDR2 SYGVKD, per germline. V was cut by 5 bases and J by 6 bases, with 13 bases left in between. This CDR3 comprises 13 residues. CDR3 protein: CAISYSGGDGYTF. CDR3 coding DNA: TGTGCCATCAGTTACTCGGGAGGGGATGGCTACACCTTC.

The gene calls are TRBV25-1 and TRBJ1-5, with TRBD1 as a possible D gene (5 bases). Germline CDR1 MGHDK, CDR2 SYGVNS. The CDR3 has 15 amino acids. With 6 bases removed from V and 1 base from J, the gap between germline ends came to 13 bases. This chain's CDR3 is CASSHSAGSNQPQHF. The CDR3 coding sequence is TGTGCCAGCAGCCACTCGGCAGGGAGCAATCAGCCCCAGCATTTT. Based on the CDR3 plus reference TRBV25-1 and TRBJ1-5, the full variable domain is EADIYQTPRYLVIGTGKKITLECSQTMGHDKMYWYQQDPGMELHLIHYSYGVNSTEKGDLSSESTVSRIRTEHFPLTLESARPSHTSQYLCASSHSAGSNQPQHFGDGTRLSIL.

V usage is TRBV19 and J usage is TRBJ2-3, with 8 bases identical to TRBD1. The CDR3 sequence is 13 residues long. Unmatched junction bases numbered 1, after V lost 3 bases and J lost 5 bases. Per germline, CDR1 LNHDA and CDR2 SQIVND (reference sequence). Here the CDR3 DNA reads TGTGCCAGTAGTATCGACAGGGGAGATACGCAGTATTTT. Translating it yields CASSIDRGDTQYF.

This clonotype appeared a single time. Because the CDR3 is missing its conserved closing phenylalanine or tryptophan, this is likely a read error. The rearrangement joins TRBV29-1 to TRBJ1-1, with a tentative D call TRBD1 (5 bases). This CDR3 is 12 amino acids long. The V gene's germline CDR1 is SQVTM and CDR2 ANQGSEA. Trimming removed 4 bases at V and 2 bases at J, with 8 bases between. The CDR3 is CSVGQRNTEAFL. The CDR3 bases are TGCAGCGTTGGACAGCGTAACACTGAAGCTTTCCTT.

This clonotype has only a few counts. In nucleotides, the CDR3 is TGCAGCGTCGAACAGGGGGTCACTGAAGCTTTCTTT. Amino acids: CSVEQGVTEAFF. The chain recombines TRBV29-1 with TRBJ1-1; 8 nucleotides align to TRBD1. J gave up 4 bases and V 6 bases, and 4 bases lay outside the gene matches. CDR3 length: 12 amino acids. CDR1 is SQVTM, CDR2 ANQGSEA, per germline.

The chain uses TRBV25-1 and TRBJ2-2, with 9 bases identical to TRBD1. Germline V gives CDR1 MGHDK, CDR2 SYGVNS. With 6 bases clipped from V and 6 bases from J, the junction kept 8 bases outside the gene matches. The CDR3 runs 15 residues. CDR3 nucleotides: TGTGCCAGCAGCACCGTAAACAGGGGGCCCGGGGAGCTGTTTTTT. Translation gives CASSTVNRGPGELFF.

This clonotype was counted at least ten times. This chain uses TRBV10-3 with TRBJ2-1; 7 nucleotides align to TRBD1. Trimming removed 11 bases from V and 5 bases from J; junction bases left unmatched: 18. The germline V gene encodes CDR1 ENHRY and CDR2 SYGVKD. The length of the CDR3 is 16 residues. This chain's CDR3 is CAAGRTLGTVDNEQFF. The CDR3 region has the DNA TGTGCCGCGGGCCGGACGTTGGGGACAGTTGACAATGAGCAGTTCTTC.

The rearrangement links TRBV7-2 to TRBJ2-7; D may be TRBD2 (5 bases). This CDR3 region has 13 residues. Per germline, CDR1 SGHTA and CDR2 FQGNSA. The germline V and J ends were trimmed by 2 bases and 3 bases, with 8 bases remaining between them. The CDR3 bases are TGTGCCAGCAGCTTACTGGACTTCTACGAGCAGTACTTC. It translates to CASSLLDFYEQYF.

This clonotype was seen just once. At one end, the junction sequence differs from germline, possibly due to a read error. The chain recombines TRBV19 with TRBJ2-2; D may be TRBD2 (6 bases). The CDR3 loop spans 16 amino acids. CDR1 LNHDA and CDR2 SQIVND come from the germline V gene (reference sequence). The CDR3 loop reads CASLRRSGLGTGGLFF. The CDR3 coding sequence is TGTGCCAGCTTGCGCCGATCGGGTTTGGGCACCGGGGGGCTGTTTTTT.

This clonotype was observed at least ten times. The chain has TRBV7-6 and TRBJ2-1, with D unresolved. Per germline, CDR1 SGHVS and CDR2 FNYEAQ. V was pared by 0 bases and J by 13 bases, with 4 bases between. This CDR3 is 10 amino acids long. This CDR3 reads CASSLAFQFF. DNA for the CDR3: TGTGCCAGCAGCTTAGCGTTCCAGTTCTTC. Together with reference TRBV7-6 and TRBJ2-1, the CDR3 gives the full variable domain: GAGVSQSPRYKVTKRGQDVALRCDPISGHVSLYWYRQALGQGPEFLTYFNYEAQQDKSGLPNDRFSAERPEGSISTLTIQRTEQRDSAMYRCASSLAFQFFGPGTRLTVL.

This clonotype was seen more than once but under ten times. V gene TRBV9 combines with J gene TRBJ2-2, with D perhaps matching TRBD1 (8 bases). Germline CDR1 and CDR2: SGDLS and YYNGEE. V was cut by 3 bases and J by 4 bases, with 16 bases left in between. The CDR3 is made up of 16 amino acids. This chain's CDR3 is CASSDLTGEGTGELFF. DNA of the CDR3: TGTGCCAGCAGCGACTTGACAGGGGAGGGCACCGGGGAGCTGTTTTTT.

This clonotype was counted ten times or more. The rearrangement joins TRBV5-8 to TRBJ2-5, with a possible D match to TRBD2 (6 bases). The length of the CDR3 is 15 residues. V lost 0 bases and J 4 bases, leaving 13 bases between the germline ends. Germline V lookup: CDR1 SGHTS, CDR2 YDEGEE. The CDR3 region has the DNA TGTGCCAGCAGCTTGGGTGAGACCGGGGGAGAGACCCAGTACTTC. Protein: CASSLGETGGETQYF.

This clonotype has just a few counts. The chain employs TRBV25-1 and TRBJ2-3; D remains unclear. Germline-derived CDR1 and CDR2 are MGHDK and SYGVNS. V was cut by 5 bases and J by 2 bases, with 14 bases left in between. The CDR3 runs to 15 residues. The CDR3 spells CASSLRTELTDTQYF. The CDR3 DNA follows: TGTGCCAGCAGTTTACGTACGGAACTCACAGATACGCAGTATTTT.

The table lists this clonotype with many counts. V is TRBV5-1 and J is TRBJ1-6; D is unresolved. The ends were cut back, 5 bases at V and 6 bases at J, with 6 bases in the middle. The length of the CDR3 is 12 residues. Germline CDR1 reads SGHRS; CDR2 reads YFSETQ. This CDR3 is CASRESNSPLHF. The CDR3 DNA is TGCGCCAGCAGGGAGAGTAATTCACCCCTCCACTTT.

This clonotype was seen ten or more times. The chain couples TRBV7-2 to TRBJ1-5, with D possibly TRBD1 on 5 matching bases. The germline gives CDR1 SGHTA, CDR2 FQGNSA. The CDR3 is 14 residues long. The ends were cut back, 0 bases at V and 4 bases at J, with 7 bases in the middle. CDR3 nucleotide sequence: TGTGCCAGCAGCTTAGCGGACACAAATCAGCCCCAGCATTTT. Protein sequence: CASSLADTNQPQHF.